The 6 T cell receptor beta chains below all came from one sample that was sequenced in a study of cytomegalovirus exposure and HLA in healthy donors. It was with 60 Vbeta and 13 Jbeta primers that the PCR ran. The data were produced by immunoSEQ multiplex PCR, yet TCRdb's version contains in-frame clones alone and is incomplete. This sample has under 120,000 clones; 74% occur once, and the top ten carry about 2.5%. Specimen: PBMCs. The receptors here all came from a man in his forties or fifties in good health and CMV-seropositive.

The chain couples TRBV6-1 to TRBJ1-1, with TRBD1 matching over 8 bases. CDR3 size: 14 residues. CDR1 is MNHNS, CDR2 SASEGT, per germline. The V segment lost 3 bases and the J segment 5 bases; nucleotides outside the gene matches: 5. The CDR3 DNA reads TGTGCCAGCAGTGAGCAGGGGGCGCGGACTGAAGCTTTCTTT. Translating it yields CASSEQGARTEAFF.

Only one count was recorded for this clone. J is TRBJ1-4 and V is TRBV30; the D gene is possibly TRBD1 (5 bases). V lost 4 bases and J 6 bases, leaving 21 bases between the germline ends. Germline CDR1 is GTSNPN and CDR2 is SVGIG (reference sequence). The CDR3 spans 16 residues. CDR3 sequence: CAWMERGTVGDEKLFF. The CDR3 bases are TGTGCCTGGATGGAGCGGGGGACGGTTGGGGATGAAAAACTGTTTTTT.

V gene TRBV18 combines with J gene TRBJ2-1; 9 positions match TRBD1. There are 15 residues in the CDR3. J gave up 8 bases and V 3 bases, and 8 bases lay outside the gene matches. Germline loops: CDR1 KGHSH, CDR2 LQKENI. Here the CDR3 DNA reads TGTGCCAGCTCACCCGGGACAGGGATAGGCGATGAGCAGTTCTTC. It translates to CASSPGTGIGDEQFF.

The chain has TRBV28 and TRBJ1-1, with 9 bases that match TRBD1. Germline V lookup: CDR1 MDHEN, CDR2 SYDVKM. The V and J ends lost 6 bases and 11 bases, in that order; junction bases with no gene match: 7. The CDR3 has 12 residues. In DNA, the CDR3 is TGTGCCAGCAGCAAGGGACAGGGAGAGGCTTTCTTT. This codes for CASSKGQGEAFF.

The J gene is TRBJ2-1, the V gene TRBV19; the match to TRBD1 covers 12 bases. The CDR3 is 13 amino acids. Germline V gene lookup returns CDR1 LNHDA and CDR2 SQIVND (reference sequence). J was trimmed by 9 bases and V by 7 bases; bases with no gene match: 4. CDR3 in amino acids: CASTGTGGGEQFF. The CDR3, as DNA: TGTGCCAGTACCGGGACAGGGGGCGGTGAGCAGTTCTTC.

This chain links TRBV19 with TRBJ1-1; 8 bases are shared with TRBD1. This CDR3 is 16 amino acids long. V was clipped by 5 bases and J by 6 bases; unmatched bases: 14. Germline values: CDR1 LNHDA, CDR2 SQIVND (reference sequence). The CDR3 DNA is TGTGCCAGTAGTCGCCCCCTCGGGACAGGTGAGCCTGAAGCTTTCTTT. Its translation: CASSRPLGTGEPEAFF.